This T cell receptor (beta chain) was found in a study of regulatory T cells in long-lasting Graves disease. Study findings and constraints: Persistent Graves' patients had lower TCR diversity than newly diagnosed ones. TRBV28 was favored in persistent disease, as were TRBJ1-2 and TRBJ2-5. Clonotypes that were public and shared totalled a few thousand in persistent patients versus 750 to 1,000 in new patients.

Germline V gene data show CDR1 as MNHEY and CDR2 as SVGAGI. Trimming took off 4 bases at V and 3 bases at J, with 7 bases between the two ends. CDR3 length: 13 residues. Both iRepertoire HTBI primers and Arm-PCR of CDR3 regions were used to build the TCR beta libraries. MiXCR, run by TCRdb on the multiplex PCR reads, gives a single entry per CDR3 protein. This sample has 400,000 or so distinct CDR3 sequences, with around 20% found just once. A note on this clonotype: The antigen remains unidentified.

The time point was: persistent/refractory GD, antithyroid drugs over 5 years with positive TRAb. With RNA extracted from PBMCs as input, the TCR library was made. The sample consisted of peripheral blood mononuclear cells (PBMCs), taken when the disease was refractory, from a patient treated with antithyroid drugs. The chain recombines TRBV6-5 with TRBJ1-5; no reliable D call. This sequence was found in a female donor with Graves disease. For the CDR3, the DNA is TGTGCCAGCAGTTTTTGGGCCAATCAGCCCCAGCATTTT. As protein: CASSFWANQPQHF.